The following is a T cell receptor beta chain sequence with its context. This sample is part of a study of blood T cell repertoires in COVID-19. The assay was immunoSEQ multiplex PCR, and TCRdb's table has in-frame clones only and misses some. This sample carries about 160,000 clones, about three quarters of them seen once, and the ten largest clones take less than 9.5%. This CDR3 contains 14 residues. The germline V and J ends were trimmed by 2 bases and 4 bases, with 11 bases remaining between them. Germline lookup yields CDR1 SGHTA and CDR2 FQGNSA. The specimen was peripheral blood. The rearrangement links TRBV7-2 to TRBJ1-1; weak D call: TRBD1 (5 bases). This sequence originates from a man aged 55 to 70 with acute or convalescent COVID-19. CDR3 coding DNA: TGTGCCAGCAGCTTATTTCCAGGGCCCACTGAAGCTTTCTTT. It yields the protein CASSLFPGPTEAFF.